The present entry profiles one TCR beta chain with its context. The sample comes from a study of blood T cell repertoires in COVID-19. Followed over time, Seattle patients had been enrolled while infection was active. Profiled with immunoSEQ multiplex PCR; TCRdb holds only in-frame clones, not every one. The data show about 76,000 clones, about 85% seen once. V lost 3 bases and J lost 3, with 3 bases in between. This CDR3 contains 11 residues. The specimen was peripheral blood. The chain combines TRBV12-3 or TRBV12-4 with TRBJ2-7; D is unclear. The receptor comes from a man aged 55 to 70 with COVID-19, enrolled during active disease. This chain's CDR3 is CASSFRYEQYF. The CDR3 DNA is TGTGCCAGCAGTTTCCGCTACGAGCAGTACTTC.